Below, 29 T cell receptor beta chains from the same sample are listed, as sequenced in a study of response to subunit inactivated influenza vaccine. MiXCR, run by TCRdb on the RT-PCR reads, gives a single entry per CDR3 protein. The data hold more than 500,000 distinct CDR3 sequences, with around 11% observed a single time. The data were also submitted as part of a second study, on T cells expressing NK-cell markers. From that study: TCR beta cDNA was made by 5'RACE template switching with UMIs.

This material consisted of PBMCs from blood, taken on the day of vaccination. All receptors derive from a middle-aged man who received an inactivated influenza vaccine.

On this clonotype itself: This may be a read error, as it is one base from a much larger clone. V and J are TRBV7-2 and TRBJ2-1; TRBD2 aligns across 10 bases. V lost 2 bases to trimming and J lost 4 bases; unmatched junction nucleotides: 2. This CDR3 spans 15 amino acids. Germline V lookup: CDR1 SGHTA, CDR2 FQGNSA. CDR3 region: CASSLTSGIYNEQFF. Written as DNA, the CDR3 is TGTGCCAGCAGCTTAACTAGCGGGATATACAATGAGCAGTTCTTC.

This clonotype has a count of ten or more. V usage is TRBV14 and J usage is TRBJ2-5, with D tentatively TRBD2 (5 bases). The germline CDR1 and CDR2 sequences are SGHDN and FVKESK. The length of the CDR3 is 15 residues. Deletions cut 4 bases from V and 2 bases from J, with 14 bases between. The CDR3 DNA sequence: TGTGCCAGCAGCCGGCACGGACTTTTACAAGAGACCCAGTACTTC. This translates into CASSRHGLLQETQYF.

This clonotype turned up a few times. The V gene is TRBV12-3 or TRBV12-4, the J gene TRBJ1-5, with D uncertain. The V end lost 3 bases, the J end lost 6 bases, and 12 bases lay between the germline ends. CDR3 length: 14 residues. CDR3 nucleotide sequence: TGTGCCAGCAGTTTTGACCCACATCCTCAGCCCCAGCATTTT. Its protein product is CASSFDPHPQPQHF.

This clonotype has a handful of counts. V gene TRBV20-1 combines with J gene TRBJ2-7; 7 nucleotides agree with TRBD1. The ends lost 1 base at V and 4 bases at J; junction bases unmatched: 16. Germline V gene lookup returns CDR1 DFQATT and CDR2 SNEGSKA (reference sequence). This CDR3 is 17 amino acids long. DNA for the CDR3: TGCAGTGCTAGAGCCCCCCCGCGACAGGGTGGAACTTACGAGCAGTACTTC. This sequence encodes CSARAPPRQGGTYEQYF.

This clonotype was seen only a few times. V is TRBV7-2 and J is TRBJ2-7, with D unclear. V lost 1 base to trimming and J lost 2 bases, with 12 bases between them. CDR3 size: 15 residues. The germline CDR1 and CDR2 sequences are SGHTA and FQGNSA. The CDR3 coding sequence is TGTGCCAGCAGCTTAGAGGGCGGTTTCACCTACGAGCAGTACTTC. The encoded protein is CASSLEGGFTYEQYF.

This clonotype came up a few times. CDR3 bases: TGCAGTGCTAGTCTTAACGGGAGGTTCGGGGAGCTGTTTTTT. It encodes CSASLNGRFGELFF. V is TRBV20-1 and J is TRBJ2-2, with TRBD2 identical over 7 bases. Germline-derived CDR1 and CDR2 are DFQATT and SNEGSKA (reference sequence). The CDR3 runs to 14 residues. Germline trimming cut 3 bases from V and 7 bases from J; bases unmatched to any gene: 8.

The sample holds a few counts of this clonotype. This chain connects TRBV20-1 to TRBJ1-5; D gene ambiguous. The CDR3 contains 14 residues. V was shortened by 6 bases and J by 3 bases, with 15 bases between the two germline ends. From germline, CDR1 is DFQATT and CDR2 SNEGSKA (reference sequence). CDR3 sequence (DNA): TGCAGTGCCGATACAAGGGTAGACAATCAGCCCCAGCATTTT. This translates into CSADTRVDNQPQHF.

This clonotype came up a few times. This rearrangement joins TRBV3-1 to TRBJ2-5; D ambiguous. Trimming removed 1 base at V and 0 bases at J, with 6 bases between. Per germline, CDR1 LGHDT and CDR2 YNNKEL (reference sequence). The CDR3 consists of 14 residues. CDR3 in DNA: TGTGCCAGCAGCCAAGGGACGTACCAAGAGACCCAGTACTTC. It encodes CASSQGTYQETQYF.

This clonotype was seen ten or more times. The chain is built from TRBV6-5 and TRBJ1-4; D gene unclear. V lost 8 bases to trimming and J lost 3 bases, with 7 bases between them. Germline V gene sequence: CDR1 MNHEY, CDR2 SVGAGI. The CDR3 has 12 amino acids. The CDR3 spells CASGRSNEKLFF. In nucleotides, the CDR3 is TGTGCCAGCGGTAGATCTAATGAAAAACTGTTTTTT.

This clonotype occurred many times. V is TRBV20-1 and J is TRBJ1-2; D is undetermined. Per the germline V gene, CDR1 is DFQATT and CDR2 is SNEGSKA (reference sequence). V was pared by 6 bases and J by 4 bases, with 12 bases between. The CDR3 covers 12 residues. The CDR3 reads CSARPAGYGYTF. CDR3 sequence (DNA): TGCAGTGCCCGTCCGGCAGGCTATGGCTACACCTTC.

The J gene is TRBJ2-1, the V gene TRBV29-1, with a possible D match to TRBD2 (5 bases). CDR1 SQVTM and CDR2 ANQGSEA come from the germline V gene. The CDR3 totals 14 residues. Trimming stripped 6 bases from V and 4 bases from J, with 16 bases between. The CDR3 DNA reads as TGCAGCGTCGTGGGCAAACGAGGGTACAATGAGCAGTTCTTC. Protein: CSVVGKRGYNEQFF.

This clonotype was seen ten or more times. The chain couples TRBV5-6 to TRBJ2-7, with a weak D call TRBD2 (5 bases). V was cut by 0 bases and J by 3 bases, with 10 bases left in between. This CDR3 contains 14 residues. Germline V gives CDR1 SGHDT, CDR2 YYEEEE. CDR3 coding DNA: TGTGCCAGCAGCTTGGGTGGACTCAACTACGAGCAGTACTTC. It is translated as CASSLGGLNYEQYF.

V and J are TRBV11-2 and TRBJ2-1; 10 bases align to TRBD2. The V and J ends lost 0 bases and 0 bases, in that order; junction bases with no gene match: 8. Germline V gene sequence: CDR1 SGHAT, CDR2 FQNNGV. The CDR3 totals 19 residues. As DNA, the CDR3 is TGTGCCAGCAGCTTAGATCCTAGCGGGGGCGCTTCCTCCTACAATGAGCAGTTCTTC. The encoded protein is CASSLDPSGGASSYNEQFF.

This sequence joins TRBV4-3 and TRBJ2-1, with no clear D. V gave up 2 bases and J gave up 9 bases, with 14 bases separating them. This CDR3 has 14 amino acids. Germline CDR1 LGHNA, CDR2 YSLEER. The CDR3 coding sequence is TGCGCCAGCAGCCAAAGACTCGGTTGGGGTGAGCAGTTCTTC. Amino acids: CASSQRLGWGEQFF.

This rearrangement joins TRBV29-1 to TRBJ2-1; TRBD2 matches 13 bases. The length of the CDR3 is 13 residues. Losses at the gene ends were 7 bases for V and 6 bases for J; bases not matched to a gene: 3. Germline V gene lookup returns CDR1 SQVTM and CDR2 ANQGSEA. The CDR3 protein is CSGGTSGVNEQFF. CDR3 nucleotides: TGCAGCGGCGGGACTAGCGGGGTCAATGAGCAGTTCTTC.

This clonotype was found a few times. J is TRBJ2-6 and V is TRBV10-3; 7 bases map to TRBD2. The junction had 1 base not matched to a gene; V was cut back by 5 bases and J by 0 bases. Per germline, CDR1 ENHRY and CDR2 SYGVKD. The length of the CDR3 is 15 residues. CDR3 in DNA: TGTGCCATCAGTAGGACTAGCTCTGGGGCCAACGTCCTGACTTTC. Protein sequence: CAISRTSSGANVLTF.

The chain carries TRBV5-1 and TRBJ2-2; D not resolved. The V end was cut by 0 bases, the J end by 8 bases, with 8 bases between. Germline CDR1 is SGHRS and CDR2 is YFSETQ. This CDR3 is built from 13 residues. The CDR3 here is CASSLDSFGELFF. As DNA, the CDR3 is TGCGCCAGCAGCTTGGACAGTTTTGGGGAGCTGTTTTTT.

This clonotype was observed many times. The CDR3 region is CASSLGGGGLYEQYF. The CDR3 DNA reads TGTGCCAGCAGTTTAGGGGGAGGGGGCCTCTACGAGCAGTACTTC. V usage is TRBV27 and J usage is TRBJ2-7; D might be TRBD1 or TRBD2, each matching 7 bases. Trimming took 2 bases from V and 3 from J, leaving 14 bases between them. The germline V gene has CDR1 MNHEY and CDR2 SMNVEV (reference sequence). The CDR3 has 15 residues.

This chain connects TRBV27 to TRBJ2-3; 9 bases agree with TRBD2. V shed 2 bases, J shed 4 bases, and the junction held 7 bases outside the gene matches. The CDR3 spans 16 residues. CDR1 and CDR2 from the germline V gene are MNHEY and SMNVEV (reference sequence). The CDR3 region is CASSLMGGRVADTQYF. DNA of the CDR3: TGTGCCAGCAGTTTAATGGGCGGGAGGGTGGCAGATACGCAGTATTTT.

This clonotype occurred a few times. The rearrangement joins TRBV19 to TRBJ2-4; 7 bases match TRBD1. This CDR3 region has 17 residues. Germline values: CDR1 LNHDA, CDR2 SQIVND (reference sequence). V gave up 5 bases and J gave up 2 bases; unmatched junction bases: 12. Here the CDR3 reads CASSLQGRRTTKNIQYF. CDR3 nucleotide sequence: TGTGCCAGTAGTTTACAGGGGCGGCGAACTACCAAAAACATTCAGTACTTC.

The chain employs TRBV20-1 and TRBJ2-5; TRBD2 agrees at 10 bases. This CDR3 region has 14 residues. In germline, CDR1 is DFQATT, CDR2 SNEGSKA (reference sequence). With 2 bases clipped from V and 6 bases from J, the junction kept 6 bases outside the gene matches. Here the CDR3 reads CSARSSGSVKTQYF. CDR3 coding DNA: TGCAGTGCTAGATCTAGCGGGAGTGTAAAGACCCAGTACTTC.

Ten or more counts support this clonotype. The chain links TRBV7-6 to TRBJ2-1; 12 positions agree with TRBD2. V shed 3 bases and J 3 bases; nucleotides not matched to a gene: 3. There are 16 residues in the CDR3. The germline V gene has CDR1 SGHVS and CDR2 FNYEAQ. The DNA for the CDR3 is TGTGCCAGCAGCTTGGCACTAGCGGGAGGCTACAATGAGCAGTTCTTC. This sequence encodes CASSLALAGGYNEQFF.

The sample holds a few counts of this clonotype. The chain is built from TRBV9 and TRBJ2-5; 11 nucleotides line up with TRBD1. The CDR3 spans 17 residues. V trimming: 2 bases; J trimming: 4 bases; junction bases outside the gene matches: 10. Germline V gene sequence: CDR1 SGDLS, CDR2 YYNGEE. The CDR3 loop reads CASSVGDWTGGLETQYF. CDR3 bases: TGTGCCAGCAGCGTGGGGGACTGGACAGGGGGCTTAGAGACCCAGTACTTC.

This clonotype has only a few counts. The chain links TRBV4-3 to TRBJ2-5; D possibly corresponds to TRBD1 (6 bases). CDR1 LGHNA and CDR2 YSLEER come from the germline V gene. The CDR3 extends over 15 amino acids. The V end lost 0 bases, the J end lost 4 bases, and 12 bases lay between the germline ends. CDR3 nucleotides: TGCGCCAGCAGCCAAGATGTGGGACACGGAGAGACCCAGTACTTC. Protein sequence: CASSQDVGHGETQYF.

This clonotype was seen a handful of times. This chain connects TRBV5-1 to TRBJ1-1; TRBD1 is a possible D gene (6 bases). With 0 bases removed from V and 0 bases from J, the gap between germline ends came to 12 bases. Germline lookup yields CDR1 SGHRS and CDR2 YFSETQ. The CDR3 totals 16 residues. The CDR3 protein is CASSLAKGHMNTEAFF. The CDR3 DNA reads TGCGCCAGCAGCTTGGCCAAGGGACACATGAACACTGAAGCTTTCTTT. Combining the CDR3 with reference TRBV5-1 and TRBJ1-1 gives the whole variable domain KAGVTQTPRYLIKTRGQQVTLSCSPISGHRSVSWYQQTPGQGLQFLFEYFSETQRNKGNFPGRFSGRQFSNSRSEMNVSTLELGDSALYLCASSLAKGHMNTEAFFGQGTRLTVV.

There are a few counts of this clonotype. The chain combines TRBV28 with TRBJ1-1; 7 bases agree with TRBD1. J gave up 0 bases and V 3 bases, and 13 bases lay outside the gene matches. Germline V gives CDR1 MDHEN, CDR2 SYDVKM. This CDR3 has 18 amino acids. CDR3 sequence (DNA): TGTGCCAGCAGTTTCTTCCAACTGACAGGGCTCATGAACACTGAAGCTTTCTTT. Amino acid sequence: CASSFFQLTGLMNTEAFF. Full variable domain (rest looked up from reference TRBV28 and TRBJ1-1): DVKVTQSSRYLVKRTGEKVFLECVQDMDHENMFWYRQDPGLGLRLIYFSYDVKMKEKGDIPEGYSVSREKKERFSLILESASTNQTSMYLCASSFFQLTGLMNTEAFFGQGTRLTVV.

The gene calls are TRBV12-3 or TRBV12-4 and TRBJ1-5, with D tentatively TRBD1 (6 bases). The CDR3 is 16 residues long. The ends were cut back, 3 bases at V and 2 bases at J, with 14 bases in the middle. The CDR3 DNA follows: TGTGCCAGCAGTTTCCGGGGGGCTATGGGCAATCAGCCCCAGCATTTT. This codes for CASSFRGAMGNQPQHF.

This clonotype was observed a few times. The CDR3 nucleotides read TGCAGTGCTAGAGGTTCCCACGTTGGCGAGGGATACGAGCAGTACTTC. It codes for CSARGSHVGEGYEQYF. The chain combines TRBV20-1 with TRBJ2-7, with a weak D call TRBD2 (5 bases). The CDR3 runs to 16 residues. V dropped 1 base and J dropped 4 bases, with 20 bases sitting between them. Germline loops: CDR1 DFQATT, CDR2 SNEGSKA (reference sequence).

This clonotype was seen many times. The genes are TRBV6-1 and TRBJ1-2; a weak D match, TRBD1 (5 bases). CDR1 is MNHNS, CDR2 SASEGT, per germline. V lost 7 bases, J lost 4 bases, and 16 bases lay in between. This CDR3 has 14 residues. The CDR3 nucleotides are TGTGCCAGCACCGACCGGGCAGGGTCCTATGGCTACACCTTC. It specifies CASTDRAGSYGYTF.